The text below deals with one T cell receptor beta chain. This clone was seen once. The target of this receptor is not known. No base qualities exist here, and no much larger clone lies one base off it. The data are from a study of shared clonotypes between healthy human individuals (dated by TCRdb to about 2020). Context from the whole study: A few men and a couple of women, aged 18 to 49 years, made up the cohort. Each donor's leukapheresis produced roughly between roughly 0.85 and 10 billion PBMCs. The study deeply sequenced blood TCR repertoires of five healthy adults to estimate repertoire size and the extent of clonotype sharing between individuals. Different laboratories and diverse techniques were used to prepare libraries and sequence TCR repertoires, to increase sequencing depth and limit assay-specific biases.

Donors were healthy HIV-negative adults with no recently reported acute infections or vaccinations. Every donor was a Caucasian adult residing in Nashville, Tennessee, USA. For unsorted samples, tens of millions of PBMCs were counted, and genomic DNA was extracted using the QIAamp DNA Blood Mini kit. Blood was obtained by leukapheresis, after which PBMCs were separated by Ficoll-Histopaque density gradient centrifugation and cryopreserved in liquid nitrogen vapor phase. The study at large found these results: Pairwise subsampling led to the expectation that sequencing depth would affect the degree of clonotype sharing among donors. Sampling was restricted to blood, and TCR repertoires in tissue are likely to differ from TCR repertoires in blood. The small number of donors limited the genetic and exposure-history diversity represented.

The CDR3 runs 14 amino acids, cysteine and phenylalanine included. Just CDR3 DNA is preserved here, 42 bases in frame from base 1. CDR1 is given as ENHRY and CDR2 as SYGVKD, both from the germline V gene. Trimming at the junction amounts to 8 bases on V and 3 bases on J, and the germline ends lie 16 bases apart. TCR CDR3 regions were amplified from genomic DNA by multiplex PCR using the deep immunoSEQ assay. Genomic DNA extracted from each cell subset was distributed evenly over all wells of several immunoSEQ 96-well plates, and each plate served as one replicate. For unsorted PBMC, about 300 ng of genomic DNA, equivalent to about 30,000 T cell genomes, went into each replicate PCR. Ten immunoSEQ deep assay plates were used to sequence the unsorted PBMC genomic DNA. Purified libraries were quantified with a Qubit 3.0 fluorometer, sized on a Bioanalyzer 2100, and re-quantified with the KAPA Library Quantification kit. Every immunoSEQ 96-well plate was sequenced on a dedicated single-read 150-cycle Illumina NextSeq 550 flow cell. The study's own analysis went as follows. Because only junctional sequences without quality scores were contained in the immunoSEQ output, filtering matching that applied to full-length reads could not be performed. To assign V/J genes and CDR3, sequences were annotated against IMGT germline references using PyIR, a Python wrapper for IgBLAST v1.9. Reads were filtered out if the reads had weak V/J assignments (E-value above 1e-6), no CDR3, stop codons, out-of-frame junctions, or ambiguous translated residues. V3J clonotypes were defined as sequences sharing an identical inferred V gene, J gene, and CDR3 amino acid sequence. Percentage overlap between repertoires was calculated by dividing the number of shared unique clonotypes by the size of the smaller repertoire. Repertoire richness was assessed with RTK rarefaction, the Chao1 estimator, and Recon v2.1 estimates of unobserved clonotypes. The clones in this table, taken by TCRdb from immuneACCESS, are in-frame only. Not every clone is retained; where verified, under half of the shortfall comes from an unresolved V gene, and the cause of the rest is unknown. V, J and clone size were drawn from that table, and D and trimming were deduced from the DNA. The sample records about 480,000 clones, about 80% of which are singletons. The ten largest clones represent approximately 12% of the sample.

The rearrangement joined TRBV10-3 to TRBJ1-1, with no reliable assignment of the D segment. The source of this sequence is a woman aged 40-49 years in good health. Some clones in this sample may be carry-over from other donors' samples. Specimen: PBMCs. The CDR3 region has the sequence CAIGRRDRDTEAFF. The DNA sequence reads TGTGCCATCGGACGGAGAGATAGGGACACTGAAGCTTTCTTT.